Described below is a single T cell receptor (beta chain) sequence and its context. Using a J-beta primer mix together with a sample-barcoded 5' primer, a second PCR was run for roughly 7 to 11 cycles. TCRdb processed the 5' RACE reads anew with MiXCR; each CDR3 protein has one entry. The sample holds 1,500,000 or so distinct CDR3 sequences, approximately 42% seen once. This sample is drawn from a study of blood T cells in healthy people across ages. Losses at the gene ends were 5 bases for V and 2 bases for J; bases not matched to a gene: 21. The CDR3 covers 21 residues. Germline CDR1 LGHNT, CDR2 FRNRAP.

The specimen was blood. The receptor was derived from a woman under 30 in good health. The chain uses TRBV12-5 and TRBJ2-1; 10 bases are a match to TRBD2. CDR3 region: CASGQTNLAGDLLKPYNEQFF. CDR3 coding DNA: TGTGCTAGTGGTCAGACCAATCTAGCGGGGGATCTACTCAAACCCTACAATGAGCAGTTCTTC.